One TCR beta chain is described in this entry. The CDR3 is 14 residues long. The V end lost 5 bases, the J end lost 1 base, and 11 bases lay between the germline ends. Amplified regions were TCR beta CDR3 sequences from RNA transcripts. HTBI primers drove first-round RT-PCR of the TCR CDR3. Each CDR3 protein gets one entry after TCRdb re-called the multiplex PCR reads with MiXCR. The table lists approximately 870,000 distinct CDR3 sequences, about 38% of them singletons. Diagnoses were established using clinical symptoms, serum thyroxine and TRAb, thyroid ultrasound and orbital computed tomography. This entry is derived from a study of T cells in Graves' hyperthyroidism and ophthalmopathy. As for the study in general: At the time of initial diagnosis and before any treatment, peripheral blood was collected.

The TCR comes from a man aged 18 to 30 with Graves' hyperthyroidism. Sequencing was performed on blood. V usage is TRBV12-3 or TRBV12-4 and J usage is TRBJ1-2; D gene uncertain. CDR3 sequence reads: CASSLLTNNYGYTF. CDR3 in DNA: TGTGCCAGCAGTCTCCTGACAAATAACTATGGCTACACCTTC.